One sample yielded the 29 T cell receptor beta chains listed below, sequenced in a study of T cells in Graves' hyperthyroidism and ophthalmopathy. Regions amplified from RNA transcripts were the TCR beta CDR3 regions. In the first-round RT-PCR of the TCR CDR3, the HTBI primer set was used. TCRdb fed the multiplex PCR reads into MiXCR, producing one record per CDR3 protein. The profile covers under 800,000 distinct CDR3 sequences, with 14% appearing a single time and 10% taken by the ten largest. The source material was blood. These receptors came from a woman between 18 and 30 years old with Graves' hyperthyroidism.

The chain has TRBV7-9 and TRBJ2-1; tentatively, D is TRBD1 (5 bases). Germline assignment: CDR1 SEHNR and CDR2 FQNEAQ (reference sequence). The CDR3 is 15 amino acids. Trimming pared 1 base from V and 4 bases from J, leaving 11 bases between. CDR3 loop: CASSLGRDYYNEQFF. Here the CDR3 DNA reads TGTGCCAGCAGCTTAGGCAGGGATTATTACAATGAGCAGTTCTTC.

This clonotype was observed a handful of times. V usage is TRBV5-6 and J usage is TRBJ2-1; the D gene is possibly TRBD2 (6 bases). V lost 0 bases, J lost 0 bases, and 10 bases lay in between. The CDR3 covers 16 residues. The germline gives CDR1 SGHDT, CDR2 YYEEEE. The CDR3 nucleotides read TGTGCCAGCAGCTTGGGGATTAGCGGCTCCTACAATGAGCAGTTCTTC. Protein sequence: CASSLGISGSYNEQFF.

This clonotype has only a few counts. This may stem from a read error, because a much larger clone lies one nucleotide away. The chain carries TRBV20-1 and TRBJ2-1, with TRBD2 matching 12 bases. V shed 1 base and J 2 bases; nucleotides not matched to a gene: 12. The CDR3 runs to 19 residues. CDR1 is DFQATT, CDR2 SNEGSKA, per germline (reference sequence). CDR3 DNA: TGCAGTGCTAGAGGCGTCGGACTAGCGGGATCCCGCACCTACAATGAGCAGTTCTTC. Amino acid sequence: CSARGVGLAGSRTYNEQFF.

The CDR3 coding sequence is TGTGCCAGCAGCCCCTCGGGTGGTTCCACTGAAGCTTTCTTT. It yields the protein CASSPSGGSTEAFF. J is TRBJ1-1 and V is TRBV12-3 or TRBV12-4; D is unresolved. V was shortened by 6 bases and J by 4 bases, with 15 bases between the two germline ends. This CDR3 spans 14 amino acids.

This clonotype was seen at least ten times. The chain uses TRBV20-1 and TRBJ2-7; 8 bases are a match to TRBD2. Germline V gives CDR1 DFQATT, CDR2 SNEGSKA (reference sequence). The CDR3 contains 16 residues. The DNA for the CDR3 is TGCAGCTATGTCCCCCTTCAGCGGGAGACAGGATACGAGCAGTACTTC. This gives the protein CSYVPLQRETGYEQYF.

A few counts support this clonotype. CDR3 sequence reads: CASSQDRGTSSVYNEQFF. For the CDR3, the DNA is TGCGCCAGCAGCCAAGATCGAGGGACTAGCTCGGTATACAATGAGCAGTTCTTC. The genes are TRBV4-1 and TRBJ2-1; 9 nucleotides align to TRBD2. V trimming: 0 bases; J trimming: 4 bases; junction bases outside the gene matches: 10. CDR1 MGHRA and CDR2 YSYEKL come from the germline V gene. The CDR3 has 18 amino acids.

This clonotype showed up many times. The chain's CDR3 is CASSPLAVVYEQYF. CDR3 nucleotide sequence: TGTGCCAGCAGTCCACTAGCGGTTGTTTACGAGCAGTACTTC. This chain connects TRBV6-2 or TRBV6-3 to TRBJ2-7; 8 bases map to TRBD2. This CDR3 spans 14 amino acids. Germline V gene data show CDR1 as MNHEY and CDR2 as SVGEGT. The V gene end was trimmed by 5 bases and the J gene end by 4 bases; junction bases not matched to a gene: 7.

This chain uses TRBV15 with TRBJ2-7; 8 nucleotides agree with TRBD1. The CDR3 extends over 15 amino acids. CDR1 and CDR2 (germline): LNHNV, YYDKDF (reference sequence). The J segment lost 3 bases and the V segment lost 0 bases, leaving 4 bases of the junction unmatched. The CDR3 is CATSRDRQGLYEQYF. The CDR3 DNA reads as TGTGCCACCAGCAGAGATCGACAGGGGCTCTACGAGCAGTACTTC.

The chain has TRBV6-1 and TRBJ2-7; no clear D gene. Trimming stripped 11 bases from V and 6 bases from J, with 14 bases between. The CDR3 contains 11 residues. Germline V gene data show CDR1 as MNHNS and CDR2 as SASEGT. This CDR3 is CAACLVGEQYF. As DNA, the CDR3 is TGTGCCGCCTGTTTGGTTGGCGAGCAGTACTTC.

This clonotype was recorded a few times. This sequence joins TRBV27 and TRBJ1-3; the D gene is possibly TRBD1 (5 bases). Trimming shortened V by 6 bases and J by 0 bases, and 18 bases separated the two germline ends. In germline, CDR1 is MNHEY, CDR2 SMNVEV (reference sequence). CDR3 size: 17 residues. The CDR3 sequence is CASSRRGTAYSGNTIYF. CDR3 DNA: TGTGCCAGCAGCCGCCGGGGGACTGCCTACTCTGGAAACACCATATATTTT.

This clonotype occurred many times. The chain uses TRBV7-8 and TRBJ2-4; maybe TRBD2 (5 bases). V lost 4 bases and J lost 6, with 13 bases in between. Germline CDR1 and CDR2: SGHVS and FQNEAQ. This CDR3 has 14 amino acids. The chain's CDR3 is CASSSPSLANIQYF. The CDR3 nucleotides are TGTGCCAGCAGCTCCCCGAGCCTAGCAAACATTCAGTACTTC.

The sample holds many counts of this clonotype. The chain is built from TRBV7-9 and TRBJ2-1, with 7 bases matching TRBD1. V shed 5 bases, J shed 6 bases, and the junction held 13 bases outside the gene matches. CDR3 length: 16 residues. CDR1 is SEHNR and CDR2 is FQNEAQ in the germline V gene (reference sequence). This CDR3 reads CASSPLLAAGGNEQFF. The CDR3 coding sequence is TGTGCCAGCAGCCCTCTCCTAGCAGCAGGGGGCAATGAGCAGTTCTTC.

Note on this clonotype: This may stem from a read error, because a much larger clone lies one nucleotide away. This chain uses TRBV11-1 with TRBJ2-1; no definite D call. This CDR3 region has 15 residues. Trimming stripped 11 bases from V and 0 bases from J, with 17 bases between. Germline CDR1 and CDR2: SGHAT and FQDESV (reference sequence). The CDR3 DNA reads as TGTGCCGGCCGTCTTTCCCGGAGCTCCTACAATGAGCAGTTCTTC. It encodes CAGRLSRSSYNEQFF.

This clonotype was seen at least ten times. The J gene is TRBJ2-5, the V gene TRBV4-3; possibly TRBD2 for D (5 bases). With 1 base removed from V and 4 bases from J, the gap between germline ends came to 10 bases. Germline V gives CDR1 LGHNA, CDR2 YSLEER. The CDR3 runs to 14 residues. CDR3 in amino acids: CASSQVSGIETQYF. The CDR3 DNA follows: TGCGCCAGCAGCCAAGTTTCGGGAATAGAGACCCAGTACTTC.

About this clonotype: This may be a read error: a much more frequent sequence differs by one nucleotide. The chain combines TRBV2 with TRBJ2-7, with TRBD2 matching 10 bases. The CDR3 is 14 amino acids. J lost 6 bases, V lost 5 bases, and 7 bases had no gene match. Germline CDR1 and CDR2: SNHLY and FYNNEI. CDR3 DNA sequence: TGTGCCAGCAGTCTAGCGGGAGTGGGCTCCGAGCAGTACTTC. Protein product: CASSLAGVGSEQYF.

This clonotype was found a few times. The chain recombines TRBV6-1 with TRBJ2-3; D is perhaps TRBD2 (8 bases). The CDR3 has 18 amino acids. With 5 bases removed from V and 2 bases from J, the gap between germline ends came to 23 bases. Germline CDR1 and CDR2: MNHNS and SASEGT. The CDR3 DNA sequence: TGTGCCAGCAGTAAATCCAGGGGGGTACTAGCGGTCACAGATACGCAGTATTTT. This sequence encodes CASSKSRGVLAVTDTQYF.

This clonotype was detected many times. The junction shows a germline mismatch at one end, possibly a read error. This chain joins TRBV20-1 and TRBJ2-1; D not resolved. CDR3 length equals 18 residues. CDR1 is DFQATT and CDR2 is SNEGSKA in the germline V gene (reference sequence). The CDR3 sequence: CSASPSPSPHGFYIEQFF. The CDR3, as DNA: TGCAGTGCTAGCCCCTCGCCGTCTCCCCACGGGTTCTACATTGAGCAGTTCTTC.

This clonotype has more than one count but fewer than ten. V gene TRBV11-3 combines with J gene TRBJ2-4, with TRBD2 identical over 8 bases. Germline CDR1 SGHNT, CDR2 YENEEA. J gave up 2 bases and V 4 bases, and 4 bases lay outside the gene matches. The CDR3 consists of 15 residues. CDR3 region: CASSSGGASKNIQYF. The CDR3 bases are TGTGCCAGCAGCTCCGGGGGGGCTTCCAAAAACATTCAGTACTTC.

This clonotype was seen many times. The V and J genes are TRBV2 and TRBJ1-3, with 7 bases lining up with TRBD1. The J segment lost 4 bases and the V segment lost 6 bases, leaving 15 bases of the junction unmatched. The CDR3 extends over 17 amino acids. CDR1 and CDR2 (germline): SNHLY, FYNNEI. The CDR3, as DNA: TGTGCCAGCAGATCGGGACAGCTAACTCTGGACGGAAACACCATATATTTT. Its protein is CASRSGQLTLDGNTIYF.

V gene TRBV24-1 combines with J gene TRBJ2-3; D not resolved. The CDR3 has 11 residues. Trimming left V 5 bases short and J 1 base short, with 0 bases between. The germline CDR1 and CDR2 sequences are KGHDR and SFDVKD. The CDR3 DNA is TGTGCCACCAGTGGCACAGATACGCAGTATTTT. Amino acid sequence: CATSGTDTQYF.

This clonotype was seen only a few times. The V gene is TRBV2, the J gene TRBJ2-3; D gene ambiguous. Germline values: CDR1 SNHLY, CDR2 FYNNEI. The CDR3 is made up of 15 amino acids. V lost 8 bases, J lost 1 base, and 16 bases lay in between. The CDR3 sequence is CASGRTSSGTDTQYF. CDR3 coding DNA: TGTGCCAGCGGAAGGACGAGTTCTGGCACAGATACGCAGTATTTT. The full variable domain, with the rest looked up from reference TRBV2 and TRBJ2-3, is EPEVTQTPSHQVTQMGQEVILRCVPISNHLYFYWYRQILGQKVEFLVSFYNNEISEKSEIFDDQFSVERPDGSNFTLKIRSTKLEDSAMYFCASGRTSSGTDTQYFGPGTRLTVL.

This clonotype was seen once. The V and J genes are TRBV19 and TRBJ2-2, with unresolved D. V was trimmed by 9 bases and J by 4 bases, leaving 12 bases between them. This CDR3 is 13 amino acids long. CDR1 is LNHDA and CDR2 is SQIVND in the germline V gene (reference sequence). CDR3 coding DNA: TGTGCCAGCGAGTTCGTGGGCACCGGGGAGCTGTTTTTT. It specifies CASEFVGTGELFF.

Turning to this clonotype: A much larger clone lies a single base off, so this may be a read error. V is TRBV30 and J is TRBJ1-4; no definite D call. The CDR3 runs to 14 residues. The germline gives CDR1 GTSNPN, CDR2 SVGIG (reference sequence). The CDR3 here is CAWSVAPTNDKLFF. CDR3 nucleotide sequence: TGTGCCTGGAGTGTAGCACCAACTAATGATAAACTGTTTTTT.

This clonotype was seen ten or more times. V and J are TRBV11-1 and TRBJ2-1; 7 bases map to TRBD1. CDR3 length: 14 amino acids. J was trimmed by 9 bases and V by 1 base; bases with no gene match: 6. Germline V gene sequence: CDR1 SGHAT, CDR2 FQDESV (reference sequence). The CDR3 DNA is TGTGCCAGCAGCTTAGTACAGGGGAAACCTGAGCAGTTCTTC. Its translation: CASSLVQGKPEQFF. Complete variable domain (other parts from reference TRBV11-1 and TRBJ2-1): EAEVAQSPRYKITEKSQAVAFWCDPISGHATLYWYRQILGQGPELLVQFQDESVVDDSQLPKDRFSAERLKGVDSTLKIQPAELGDSAMYLCASSLVQGKPEQFFGPGTRLTVL.

This clonotype was observed a few times. The gene calls are TRBV7-9 and TRBJ1-5; D ambiguous. CDR3 length equals 14 residues. Per germline, CDR1 SEHNR and CDR2 FQNEAQ (reference sequence). Trimming took off 2 bases at V and 3 bases at J, with 8 bases between the two ends. CDR3 in amino acids: CASSLYSHNQPQHF. CDR3 sequence (DNA): TGTGCCAGCAGCTTATACTCCCACAATCAGCCCCAGCATTTT.

The table lists this clonotype with many counts. V is TRBV5-6 and J is TRBJ1-5; D may be TRBD1 (5 bases). V lost 3 bases and J lost 2, with 15 bases in between. This CDR3 has 16 amino acids. The germline V gene has CDR1 SGHDT and CDR2 YYEEEE. CDR3: CASSWWGRARNQPQHF. CDR3 nucleotides: TGTGCCAGCAGCTGGTGGGGCAGGGCGCGCAATCAGCCCCAGCATTTT.

A remark on this clonotype: The junction and the germline gene differ at one end; a read error may be behind it. The rearrangement uses TRBV19 and TRBJ2-5, with D perhaps being TRBD1 or TRBD2 (5 bases each). CDR3 size: 14 residues. The germline gives CDR1 LNHDA, CDR2 SQIVND (reference sequence). The CDR3 protein is CASSLSSGRIFSDF. For the CDR3, the DNA is TGTGCCAGTAGCCTATCCTCGGGACGGATTTTTAGCGACTTC. The whole variable domain, remainder taken from reference TRBV19 and TRBJ2-5, is DGGITQSPKYLFRKEGQNVTLSCEQNLNHDAMYWYRQDPGQGLRLIYYSQIVNDFQKGDIAEGYSVSREKKESFPLTVTSAQKNPTAFYLCASSLSSGRIFSDFGPGTRLLVL.

The chain carries TRBV7-9 and TRBJ1-5; D not certain. This CDR3 is built from 14 residues. The V and J ends lost 2 bases and 10 bases respectively, with 15 bases between them. Looked up from germline, CDR1 is SEHNR and CDR2 is FQNEAQ (reference sequence). Here the CDR3 reads CASSLSDGLDPQHF. CDR3 sequence (DNA): TGTGCCAGCAGCTTATCGGACGGCCTGGACCCCCAGCATTTT.

At least ten counts were recorded for this clonotype. This chain connects TRBV7-3 to TRBJ2-2; 7 bases fit TRBD2. The trim removed 5 bases at V and 1 base at J, leaving 25 bases unmatched. Germline CDR1 is SGHTA and CDR2 is FQGTGA. The CDR3 runs 22 residues. The CDR3 DNA reads TGTGCCAGCAGCATTGGGCCCACGAGACTAGCTACGAACTTCTGGAACACCGGGGAGCTGTTTTTT. As protein: CASSIGPTRLATNFWNTGELFF.